This record concerns one T cell receptor (beta chain) sequence. Sequencing used immunoSEQ multiplex PCR; TCRdb keeps in-frame clones, though not all of them. The table shows 350,000 to 450,000 clones, with approximately 89% occurring only once. V was trimmed by 0 bases and J by 6 bases, leaving 19 bases between them. The germline gives CDR1 SGDLS, CDR2 YYNGEE. This CDR3 contains 16 residues. These data belong to a study of Ad26.COV2.S vaccination and SARS-CoV-2 variants. The treatment: some 19 received Ad26.COV2.S at low or high dose, single or two shots; several received placebo; per-sample allocation not given. Material that was analyzed had been drawn on day 63 after the first vaccine or placebo injection.

The chain carries TRBV9 and TRBJ2-7; no reliable D call. The receptor's source is a person aged 18-60 years who received the Ad26.COV2.S COVID-19 vaccine or a placebo. Sequences were derived from peripheral blood, sampled in a trial of Ad26.COV2.S vaccine versus placebo. CDR3 amino acids: CASSVGSWGTHTEQYF. In nucleotides, the CDR3 is TGTGCCAGCAGCGTAGGGTCCTGGGGAACTCACACCGAGCAGTACTTC.